This T cell receptor beta chain was recorded in a study of CD8+CD57+ T cells in acquired aplastic anemia. Study in general: Sorted cells (CD4+ and CD8+) yielded DNA amounts that averaged approximately 2.9 ug. Study conclusions and caveats: Patients and controls shared some 29 CD8+ CDR3 sequences, which appeared highly expressed in patients and within their immunodominant clones. Any difference that existed in CD8+ Simpson's diversity between patients and controls was not significant.

CDR1 SGHRS and CDR2 YFSETQ come from the germline V gene. The ends lost 4 bases at V and 0 bases at J; junction bases unmatched: 6. CDR3 size: 15 residues. CDR3 and TCR beta VDJ profiling relied on genomic DNA as the template. TCRdb recomputed calls from the reads with MiXCR, one row per CDR3 protein. The sample includes about 120,000 distinct CDR3 sequences, about 50% of them seen just once. Selection for sequencing was limited to patients who had shown CD8+CD57+ cell expansion by flow cytometry. Among the patients, none had received any therapy at the time of blood sampling. The count of this clonotype is one. What it recognizes is unknown.

This receptor was identified in a human donor with aplastic anemia. The material sequenced was sorted CD4+, CD8+, or CD8+CD57+ T cells (not recorded which) from PBMCs. The chain employs TRBV5-1 and TRBJ2-7; 8 bases line up with TRBD1. The DNA for the CDR3 is TGCGCCAGCAGCCGACAGGGGTCCAGCTCCTACGAGCAGTACTTC. It is translated as CASSRQGSSSYEQYF.